Included here is one T cell receptor (beta chain) sequence, with context. Its antigen is as yet unknown. The data are from a study of cytomegalovirus exposure and HLA in healthy donors. General study findings and limits: Most subjects had HLA-A and HLA-B alleles reportedly predicted accurately by TCR beta sequences. High specificity and sensitivity for cytomegalovirus status were reported for the classifier. A few V segments could not be told apart, such as TRBV6-2 and TRBV6-3, and were left out.

PCR involved 60 Vbeta and 13 Jbeta primers. In the original analysis: A later analysis tallied 65 million to 85 million unique TCR beta chains, some 12 million of them shared. Assay: immunoSEQ multiplex PCR; the TCRdb copy retains only in-frame clones and omits some. Clone size and the V and J calls come from that table; the DNA yielded D and trimming. The repertoire holds roughly 160,000 clones, with 85% as singletons. The CDR3 sequence is 14 residues long. With 2 bases removed from V and 5 bases from J, the gap between germline ends came to 12 bases. CDR1 MNHEY and CDR2 SVGAGI come from the germline V gene.

This sequence was found in a boy between 2 and 10 years old in good health and CMV-seronegative. The chain employs TRBV6-5 and TRBJ1-2; D remains ambiguous. Sequenced material: PBMCs. CDR3 region: CASSYGRSGYGYTF. CDR3 bases: TGTGCCAGCAGTTACGGGCGCTCGGGGTATGGCTACACCTTC.